A selection of T cell receptor beta chains follows, all from one sample in a study of CD8 T cells in ankylosing spondylitis. TCRdb used MiXCR to reprocess the 5' RACE reads, holding one entry per CDR3 protein. The sample carries roughly 30,000 distinct CDR3 sequences, 13% to 15% recorded once. The sample was blood. Source of these receptors: a male donor with ankylosing spondylitis or in good health (not recorded which). Each CDR3 is given with its conserved first and last residue. The D gene is left open where the match is weak. Rows give clone size only sometimes, using once, few, many, or a class for an expanded clone.

v_gene: TRBV5-1; abundance: few; j_gene: TRBJ2-2; d_gene: -; CDR3aa: CASSLAGGQNTGELFF; CDR3nt: TGCGCCAGCAGCTTGGCCGGGGGCCAGAACACCGGGGAGCTGTTTTTT
v_gene: TRBV20-1; abundance: -; j_gene: TRBJ2-3; d_gene: TRBD2; CDR3aa: CSARDRGLAGTDTQYF; CDR3nt: TGCAGTGCTAGAGATAGGGGACTAGCGGGAACAGATACGCAGTATTTT
v_gene: TRBV12-3/TRBV12-4; abundance: few; j_gene: TRBJ1-4; d_gene: -; CDR3aa: CASSPRGTNEKLFF; CDR3nt: TGTGCCAGCAGCCCTCGGGGGACTAATGAAAAACTGTTTTTT
v_gene: TRBV5-5; abundance: few; j_gene: TRBJ2-1; d_gene: -; CDR3aa: CASSRNQGSYNEQFF; CDR3nt: TGTGCCAGCAGCCGCAATCAGGGATCCTACAATGAGCAGTTCTTC
v_gene: TRBV20-1; abundance: -; j_gene: TRBJ2-3; d_gene: -; CDR3aa: CSAGVSTDTQYF; CDR3nt: TGCAGTGCGGGCGTGAGCACAGATACGCAGTATTTT
v_gene: TRBV4-3; abundance: -; j_gene: TRBJ2-3; d_gene: TRBD2; CDR3aa: CASSQQTSGISDTQYF; CDR3nt: TGCGCCAGCAGCCAACAGACTAGCGGGATCTCAGATACGCAGTATTTT
v_gene: TRBV20-1; abundance: -; j_gene: TRBJ2-7; d_gene: -; CDR3aa: CSASRDTYEQYF; CDR3nt: TGCAGTGCTAGTAGGGATACCTACGAGCAGTACTTC
v_gene: TRBV7-7; abundance: few; j_gene: TRBJ2-1; d_gene: -; CDR3aa: CASSYQGGEQFF; CDR3nt: TGTGCCAGCAGCTACCAGGGCGGTGAGCAGTTCTTC
v_gene: TRBV5-1; abundance: -; j_gene: TRBJ1-1; d_gene: -; CDR3aa: CASSLSQSTEAFF; CDR3nt: TGCGCCAGCAGCTTAAGCCAGAGTACTGAAGCTTTCTTT
v_gene: TRBV5-6; abundance: -; j_gene: TRBJ2-7; d_gene: -; CDR3aa: CASSSLGYEQYF; CDR3nt: TGTGCCAGCAGCTCCTTGGGGTACGAGCAGTACTTC
v_gene: TRBV6-5; abundance: few; j_gene: TRBJ1-4; d_gene: TRBD1; CDR3aa: CASRRDSLNEKLFF; CDR3nt: TGTGCCAGCAGACGGGACAGCCTCAATGAAAAACTGTTTTTT
v_gene: TRBV7-9; abundance: few; j_gene: TRBJ2-3; d_gene: TRBD2; CDR3aa: CASSRTPGLGVDTQYF; CDR3nt: TGTGCCAGCAGCCGAACACCGGGACTAGGCGTAGATACGCAGTATTTT
v_gene: TRBV3-1; abundance: few; j_gene: TRBJ2-2; d_gene: -; CDR3aa: CASTVGLVTTGELFF; CDR3nt: TGTGCCAGCACCGTGGGGCTAGTCACCACCGGGGAGCTGTTTTTT
v_gene: TRBV20-1; abundance: few; j_gene: TRBJ2-3; d_gene: -; CDR3aa: CSARTSTDTQYF; CDR3nt: TGCAGTGCTAGGACTAGCACAGATACGCAGTATTTT
v_gene: TRBV6-5; abundance: few; j_gene: TRBJ2-1; d_gene: -; CDR3aa: CASSYSDGTEQFF; CDR3nt: TGTGCCAGCAGTTACTCCGATGGGACAGAGCAGTTCTTC
v_gene: TRBV12-3/TRBV12-4; abundance: few; j_gene: TRBJ1-1; d_gene: -; CDR3aa: CASSYLRETEAFF; CDR3nt: TGTGCCAGCAGTTACCTCAGGGAGACTGAAGCTTTCTTT
v_gene: TRBV3-1; abundance: -; j_gene: TRBJ2-3; d_gene: TRBD2; CDR3aa: CASSLGLAGDTQYF; CDR3nt: TGTGCCAGCAGCTTGGGACTAGCGGGAGATACGCAGTATTTT
v_gene: TRBV10-3; abundance: few; j_gene: TRBJ2-7; d_gene: TRBD2; CDR3aa: CAISEIGLAATYEQYF; CDR3nt: TGTGCCATCAGTGAGATTGGGCTAGCGGCCACCTACGAGCAGTACTTC
v_gene: TRBV29-1; abundance: -; j_gene: TRBJ2-2; d_gene: -; CDR3aa: CSVAPGSAVGELFF; CDR3nt: TGCAGCGTTGCGCCAGGGTCAGCAGTCGGGGAGCTGTTTTTT
v_gene: TRBV29-1; abundance: -; j_gene: TRBJ2-7; d_gene: TRBD2; CDR3aa: CSVCPSGSYEQYF; CDR3nt: TGCAGCGTTTGCCCTAGCGGATCCTACGAGCAGTACTTC
v_gene: TRBV4-1; abundance: -; j_gene: TRBJ2-1; d_gene: TRBD2; CDR3aa: CASSQGGLAGYNEQFF; CDR3nt: TGCGCCAGCAGCCAAGGAGGACTAGCGGGATACAATGAGCAGTTCTTC
v_gene: TRBV7-2; abundance: -; j_gene: TRBJ2-3; d_gene: TRBD1; CDR3aa: CASSLVVGQGTDTQYF; CDR3nt: TGTGCCAGCAGCTTAGTGGTGGGACAGGGCACAGATACGCAGTATTTT
v_gene: TRBV27; abundance: -; j_gene: TRBJ2-1; d_gene: TRBD2; CDR3aa: CASIGGGNEQFF; CDR3nt: TGTGCCAGCATTGGCGGGGGTAATGAGCAGTTCTTC
v_gene: TRBV12-3/TRBV12-4; abundance: -; j_gene: TRBJ1-2; d_gene: TRBD1; CDR3aa: CASRPTGGSGYTF; CDR3nt: TGTGCCAGCAGACCGACAGGGGGCTCTGGCTACACCTTC
v_gene: TRBV27; abundance: -; j_gene: TRBJ2-1; d_gene: TRBD1; CDR3aa: CASSSRGRWKGNEQFF; CDR3nt: TGTGCCAGCAGTTCCAGGGGGCGATGGAAAGGGAATGAGCAGTTCTTC
v_gene: TRBV7-9; abundance: few; j_gene: TRBJ2-1; d_gene: -; CDR3aa: CASSAGDGEQFF; CDR3nt: TGTGCCAGTTCGGCAGGGGATGGGGAGCAGTTCTTC
v_gene: TRBV28; abundance: few; j_gene: TRBJ2-4; d_gene: -; CDR3aa: CASSLAAKNIQYF; CDR3nt: TGTGCCAGCAGTTTGGCAGCCAAAAACATTCAGTACTTC